This passage covers 5 T cell receptor beta chains from one sample sequenced in a study of blood T cells in healthy people across ages. Next came a second PCR, run for 7 to 11 cycles, which used a sample-barcoded 5' primer along with a J-beta primer mix. Each CDR3 protein gets one entry after TCRdb re-called the 5' RACE reads with MiXCR. The sample contains about 290,000 distinct CDR3 sequences, 25% to 30% of which appear only once. Sequencing was carried out using blood. These receptors originate from a woman in her 70s in good health.

This clonotype was picked up a small number of times. The gene calls are TRBV19 and TRBJ1-4; 11 bases align to TRBD1. Germline V gene data show CDR1 as LNHDA and CDR2 as SQIVND (reference sequence). The trim removed 7 bases at V and 8 bases at J, leaving 6 bases unmatched. The CDR3 contains 14 residues. This CDR3 reads CASTPWDRGEKLFF. CDR3 bases: TGTGCCAGTACCCCGTGGGACAGGGGGGAAAAACTGTTTTTT.

The chain couples TRBV5-1 to TRBJ1-5, with no clear D. V shed 4 bases and J shed 3 bases, with 11 bases lying between them. This CDR3 spans 14 amino acids. Germline assignment: CDR1 SGHRS and CDR2 YFSETQ. In DNA form, the CDR3 reads TGCGCCAGCAGCCCGGACGGTATCAATCAGCCCCAGCATTTT. Amino acids: CASSPDGINQPQHF.

This clonotype occurred a few times. The chain links TRBV4-1 to TRBJ2-1; 7 bases are a match to TRBD1. The CDR3 runs 14 residues. Trimming cost V 1 base and J 5 bases; bases outside gene matches: 2. Germline V CDR1 and CDR2: MGHRA, YSYEKL. As DNA, the CDR3 is TGCGCCAGCAGCCAAGGGGACAGTAACAATGAGCAGTTCTTC. Amino acids: CASSQGDSNNEQFF.

The table lists this clonotype with a few counts. This chain uses TRBV11-2 with TRBJ2-5; unclear D gene. This CDR3 has 13 residues. Trimming cost V 5 bases and J 2 bases, with 9 bases left between them. Germline V gene data show CDR1 as SGHAT and CDR2 as FQNNGV. CDR3 sequence (DNA): TGTGCCAGCAGCCTCACTTCTCAAGAGACCCAGTACTTC. It encodes CASSLTSQETQYF.

The J gene is TRBJ2-5, the V gene TRBV2; 7 nucleotides match TRBD2. Germline assignment: CDR1 SNHLY and CDR2 FYNNEI. V gave up 4 bases and J gave up 7 bases; unmatched junction bases: 12. The CDR3 consists of 15 residues. CDR3 loop: CASSAEGAGVGTQYF. The CDR3 nucleotides read TGTGCCAGCAGTGCCGAAGGTGCGGGAGTCGGGACCCAGTACTTC. Full variable domain (outside the CDR3, taken from reference TRBV2 and TRBJ2-5): EPEVTQTPSHQVTQMGQEVILRCVPISNHLYFYWYRQILGQKVEFLVSFYNNEISEKSEIFDDQFSVERPDGSNFTLKIRSTKLEDSAMYFCASSAEGAGVGTQYFGPGTRLLVL.